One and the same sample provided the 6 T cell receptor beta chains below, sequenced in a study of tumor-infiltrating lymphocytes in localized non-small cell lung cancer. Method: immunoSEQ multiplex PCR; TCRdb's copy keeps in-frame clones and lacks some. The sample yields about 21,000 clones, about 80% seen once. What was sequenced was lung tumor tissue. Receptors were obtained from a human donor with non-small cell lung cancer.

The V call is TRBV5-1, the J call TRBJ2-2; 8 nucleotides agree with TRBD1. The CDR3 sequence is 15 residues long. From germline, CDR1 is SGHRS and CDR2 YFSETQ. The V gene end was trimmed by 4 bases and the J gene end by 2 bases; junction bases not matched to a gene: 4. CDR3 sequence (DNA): TGCGCCAGCAGCGGAGACAGGGGTAACACCGGGGAGCTGTTTTTT. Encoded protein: CASSGDRGNTGELFF.

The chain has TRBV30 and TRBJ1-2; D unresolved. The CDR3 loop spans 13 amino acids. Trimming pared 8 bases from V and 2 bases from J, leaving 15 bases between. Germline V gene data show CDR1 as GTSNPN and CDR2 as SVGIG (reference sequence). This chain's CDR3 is CAGPTLDNYGYTF. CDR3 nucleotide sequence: TGTGCCGGACCGACGCTCGACAACTATGGCTACACCTTC.

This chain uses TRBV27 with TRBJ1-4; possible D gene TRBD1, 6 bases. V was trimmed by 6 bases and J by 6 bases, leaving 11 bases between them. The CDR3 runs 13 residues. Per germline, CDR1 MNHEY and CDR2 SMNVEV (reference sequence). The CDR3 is CASSTGKDEKLFF. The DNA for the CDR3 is TGTGCCAGCAGCACAGGGAAGGATGAAAAACTGTTTTTT.

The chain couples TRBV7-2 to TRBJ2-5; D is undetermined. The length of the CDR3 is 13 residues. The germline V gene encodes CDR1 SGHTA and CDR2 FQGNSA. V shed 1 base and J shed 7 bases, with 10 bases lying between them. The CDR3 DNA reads TGTGCCAGCAGCTTAGACTCCGCCGGGACCCAGTACTTC. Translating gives CASSLDSAGTQYF.

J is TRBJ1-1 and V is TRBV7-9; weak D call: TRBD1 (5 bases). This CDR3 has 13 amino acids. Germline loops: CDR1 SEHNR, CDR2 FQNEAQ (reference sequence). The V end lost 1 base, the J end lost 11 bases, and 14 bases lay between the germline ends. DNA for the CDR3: TGTGCCAGCAGCTTAGTGGGTGGGGGTGGCGCTTTCTTT. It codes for CASSLVGGGGAFF.

CDR3 DNA: TGCGCCAGCAGCGACGAGACTAGCGTCAACGAGCAGTACTTC. Amino acid sequence: CASSDETSVNEQYF. V is TRBV5-1 and J is TRBJ2-7; TRBD2 matches at 8 bases. V shed 4 bases and J 5 bases; nucleotides not matched to a gene: 8. CDR3 length equals 14 residues. Germline assignment: CDR1 SGHRS and CDR2 YFSETQ. Supplemented by reference TRBV5-1 and TRBJ2-7, the full variable domain reads KAGVTQTPRYLIKTRGQQVTLSCSPISGHRSVSWYQQTPGQGLQFLFEYFSETQRNKGNFPGRFSGRQFSNSRSEMNVSTLELGDSALYLCASSDETSVNEQYFGPGTRLTVT.